The T cell receptor (beta chain) under discussion was sequenced for a study of PD-1 blockade in mismatch repair-deficient tumors. Across the study: Patients had about a dozen mismatch repair-deficient cancer types and were previously treated and progressing.

Data came from immunoSEQ multiplex PCR; TCRdb stores just in-frame clones and leaves some out. The table has roughly 50,000 clones, roughly 80% seen once. Mismatch repair deficiency was confirmed in all patients, by PCR or immunohistochemistry. Three pembrolizumab responders had their TCRs sequenced. Findings and limits, study-wide: After pembrolizumab, tumor-resident clones rose rapidly, then generally contracted before radiologic responses.

As for this clone: The antigen is not known.

The sequence was collected from an adult with mismatch repair-deficient cancer. The starting material was peripheral blood, obtained about 4.5 months after starting pembrolizumab.

The CDR3 bases are TGCGCCAGCAGCCGGGACAGGGGGTCCCACAATGAGCAGTTCTTC. It yields the protein CASSRDRGSHNEQFF. The chain carries TRBV5-1 and TRBJ2-1; 11 bases map to TRBD1. From germline, CDR1 is SGHRS and CDR2 YFSETQ. Trimming removed 4 bases from V and 5 bases from J; junction bases left unmatched: 5. The CDR3 sequence is 15 residues long.